These T cell receptor beta chains were read from a single sample in a study of T-cell reconstitution after alpha-beta-depleted transplantation in children. MiXCR, run by TCRdb on the PCR reads, gives a single entry per CDR3 protein. Altogether 600,000 or so distinct CDR3 sequences are present, roughly 23% being singletons, with the ten largest covering about 14%. This material consisted of PBMCs, mostly from graft donor cells, taken 360 days after TCRalphabeta/CD19-depleted stem cell transplant. All receptors come from a boy in the first two years of life who had a stem cell transplant for acute myeloid leukemia, so the T cells may come from the graft donor. Both conserved end residues are part of each CDR3. Each record gives: J gene, V gene, clone size, D gene, CDR3 protein, CDR3 DNA. D genes are given only for firm matches. Not all rows give a size; the values are once, few, many and, for expanded clones, a class.

j_gene: TRBJ2-1
v_gene: TRBV29-1
abundance: NA
d_gene: NA
CDR3aa: CSVDRGGGNEQFF
CDR3nt: TGCAGCGTTGATCGTGGAGGGGGTAATGAGCAGTTCTTC

j_gene: TRBJ1-2
v_gene: TRBV29-1
abundance: few
d_gene: NA
CDR3aa: CSVDALDAQDSLHYGYTF
CDR3nt: TGCAGCGTTGACGCCCTTGACGCACAGGACAGTCTTCACTATGGCTACACCTTC

j_gene: TRBJ2-7
v_gene: TRBV6-5
abundance: many
d_gene: TRBD1
CDR3aa: CATPGRDSFYEQYF
CDR3nt: TGTGCCACCCCAGGCCGGGACAGTTTTTACGAGCAGTACTTC

j_gene: TRBJ2-1
v_gene: TRBV11-3
abundance: NA
d_gene: NA
CDR3aa: CASSRRLSGNEQFF
CDR3nt: TGTGCCAGCAGCCGACGGTTAAGCGGCAATGAGCAGTTCTTC

j_gene: TRBJ2-5
v_gene: TRBV20-1
abundance: many
d_gene: NA
CDR3aa: CSASPYEEGAEETQYF
CDR3nt: TGCAGTGCTAGCCCTTATGAGGAGGGGGCGGAAGAGACCCAGTACTTC

j_gene: TRBJ2-5
v_gene: TRBV24-1
abundance: few
d_gene: NA
CDR3aa: CATSDFEGGPLRQETQYF
CDR3nt: TGTGCCACCAGTGATTTCGAGGGCGGACCATTAAGACAAGAGACCCAGTACTTC

j_gene: TRBJ2-1
v_gene: TRBV7-9
abundance: many
d_gene: NA
CDR3aa: CASSASGTRTFNEQFF
CDR3nt: TGTGCCAGCAGCGCTTCCGGGACACGAACTTTCAATGAGCAGTTCTTC

j_gene: TRBJ2-3
v_gene: TRBV7-9
abundance: many
d_gene: NA
CDR3aa: CASSLVSGGRNTDTQYF
CDR3nt: TGTGCCAGCAGCTTAGTATCCGGGGGACGGAACACAGATACGCAGTATTTT

j_gene: TRBJ2-1
v_gene: TRBV11-2
abundance: many
d_gene: NA
CDR3aa: CASSLRRDEQFF
CDR3nt: TGTGCCAGCAGCTTACGGAGGGACGAGCAGTTCTTC

j_gene: TRBJ2-6
v_gene: TRBV20-1
abundance: many
d_gene: NA
CDR3aa: CSALRGSGANVLTF
CDR3nt: TGCAGTGCTCTTAGGGGATCTGGGGCCAACGTCCTGACTTTC

j_gene: TRBJ2-5
v_gene: TRBV12-3/TRBV12-4
abundance: NA
d_gene: NA
CDR3aa: CASSLDRELFQYF
CDR3nt: TGTGCCAGCAGTTTAGACAGGGAATTGTTTCAGTACTTC

j_gene: TRBJ1-1
v_gene: TRBV5-6
abundance: NA
d_gene: TRBD1
CDR3aa: CASSLMTGMNTEAFF
CDR3nt: TGTGCCAGCAGCTTGATGACAGGGATGAACACTGAAGCTTTCTTT

j_gene: TRBJ1-6
v_gene: TRBV6-5
abundance: many
d_gene: TRBD1
CDR3aa: CASSPGTDNSPLHF
CDR3nt: TGTGCCAGCAGTCCCGGGACAGATAATTCACCCCTCCACTTT

j_gene: TRBJ1-2
v_gene: TRBV5-1
abundance: NA
d_gene: NA
CDR3aa: CASSLDGVNYGYTF
CDR3nt: TGCGCCAGCAGCTTGGATGGGGTTAACTATGGCTACACCTTC

j_gene: TRBJ1-1
v_gene: TRBV24-1
abundance: NA
d_gene: NA
CDR3aa: CARRPARGLNTEAFF
CDR3nt: TGTGCCCGACGACCTGCGAGGGGCTTGAACACTGAAGCTTTCTTT

j_gene: TRBJ2-3
v_gene: TRBV28
abundance: NA
d_gene: NA
CDR3aa: CASKIGTDTQYF
CDR3nt: TGTGCCAGCAAGATCGGCACAGATACGCAGTATTTT

j_gene: TRBJ1-2
v_gene: TRBV7-2
abundance: NA
d_gene: NA
CDR3aa: CASSGYNYGYTF
CDR3nt: TGTGCCAGCTCAGGCTATAACTATGGCTACACCTTC

j_gene: TRBJ1-1
v_gene: TRBV6-2/TRBV6-3
abundance: few
d_gene: NA
CDR3aa: CASSYRIGTEAFF
CDR3nt: TGTGCCAGCAGTTACAGGATCGGGACTGAAGCTTTCTTT

j_gene: TRBJ2-7
v_gene: TRBV5-1
abundance: once
d_gene: TRBD1
CDR3aa: CASTRTGSSYEQYF
CDR3nt: TGCGCCAGCACAAGGACAGGGAGCTCCTACGAGCAGTACTTC

j_gene: TRBJ2-7
v_gene: TRBV20-1
abundance: few
d_gene: TRBD1
CDR3aa: CSARARQGTYEQYF
CDR3nt: TGCAGTGCTAGAGCCCGACAGGGTACCTACGAGCAGTACTTC

j_gene: TRBJ2-6
v_gene: TRBV9
abundance: few
d_gene: NA
CDR3aa: CASSERGRGRSGANVLTF
CDR3nt: TGTGCCAGCAGCGAGAGAGGCAGGGGACGGTCTGGGGCCAACGTCCTGACTTTC

j_gene: TRBJ1-1
v_gene: TRBV20-1
abundance: NA
d_gene: NA
CDR3aa: CSARSGPGDTEAFF
CDR3nt: TGCAGTGCTAGGTCGGGGCCTGGGGACACTGAAGCTTTCTTT

j_gene: TRBJ2-1
v_gene: TRBV28
abundance: many
d_gene: NA
CDR3aa: CASSNPSSYNEQFF
CDR3nt: TGTGCCAGCAGCAACCCGAGCTCCTACAATGAGCAGTTCTTC

j_gene: TRBJ1-5
v_gene: TRBV29-1
abundance: NA
d_gene: NA
CDR3aa: CSVVTGPREPQHF
CDR3nt: TGCAGCGTTGTGACAGGCCCTCGGGAGCCCCAGCATTTT

j_gene: TRBJ2-1
v_gene: TRBV27
abundance: NA
d_gene: NA
CDR3aa: CASKFGIEQFF
CDR3nt: TGTGCCAGCAAGTTTGGGATTGAGCAGTTCTTC

j_gene: TRBJ2-5
v_gene: TRBV7-2
abundance: NA
d_gene: TRBD2
CDR3aa: CASRRTSGGPLTQYF
CDR3nt: TGTGCCAGCAGGAGGACTAGCGGGGGCCCCTTGACCCAGTACTTC

j_gene: TRBJ2-5
v_gene: TRBV28
abundance: few
d_gene: TRBD2
CDR3aa: CASRPSGGALDQETQYF
CDR3nt: TGTGCTAGCAGACCTAGCGGGGGGGCCTTAGACCAAGAGACCCAGTACTTC

j_gene: TRBJ2-3
v_gene: TRBV20-1
abundance: NA
d_gene: NA
CDR3aa: CSASGGENTQNF
CDR3nt: TGCAGTGCTAGCGGGGGAGAGAATACGCAGAATTTT

j_gene: TRBJ1-1
v_gene: TRBV6-2/TRBV6-3
abundance: NA
d_gene: TRBD1
CDR3aa: CASIRGLYTEAFF
CDR3nt: TGTGCCAGCATAAGGGGGCTGTACACTGAAGCTTTCTTT

j_gene: TRBJ2-7
v_gene: TRBV6-1
abundance: many
d_gene: NA
CDR3aa: CASSLGGTPDSYEQYF
CDR3nt: TGTGCCAGCAGCCTAGGGGGGACCCCCGATTCCTACGAGCAGTACTTC

j_gene: TRBJ2-1
v_gene: TRBV20-1
abundance: NA
d_gene: TRBD1
CDR3aa: CSAEGGTGYNEQFF
CDR3nt: TGCAGTGCGGAGGGCGGGACAGGATACAATGAGCAGTTCTTC

j_gene: TRBJ2-2
v_gene: TRBV20-1
abundance: few
d_gene: NA
CDR3aa: CSARVPGNTGELFF
CDR3nt: TGCAGTGCTAGAGTCCCAGGGAACACCGGGGAGCTGTTTTTT

j_gene: TRBJ2-1
v_gene: TRBV24-1
abundance: many
d_gene: TRBD1
CDR3aa: CATGQGAIEQFF
CDR3nt: TGTGCCACTGGACAGGGGGCAATCGAGCAGTTCTTC

j_gene: TRBJ2-3
v_gene: TRBV6-2/TRBV6-3
abundance: NA
d_gene: TRBD2
CDR3aa: CATGLAGFDTQYF
CDR3nt: TGTGCCACCGGACTAGCGGGGTTTGATACGCAGTATTTT

j_gene: TRBJ1-5
v_gene: TRBV11-2
abundance: many
d_gene: NA
CDR3aa: CASSLDRTGNQPQHF
CDR3nt: TGTGCCAGCAGCTTAGATAGGACGGGAAATCAGCCCCAGCATTTT

j_gene: TRBJ2-1
v_gene: TRBV6-5
abundance: NA
d_gene: TRBD1
CDR3aa: CASSYSGDRHYNEQFF
CDR3nt: TGTGCCAGCAGTTACTCGGGGGACAGGCATTACAATGAGCAGTTCTTC

j_gene: TRBJ1-1
v_gene: TRBV3-1
abundance: many
d_gene: NA
CDR3aa: CASSQIGFMNTEAFF
CDR3nt: TGTGCCAGCAGCCAAATAGGATTCATGAACACTGAAGCTTTCTTT